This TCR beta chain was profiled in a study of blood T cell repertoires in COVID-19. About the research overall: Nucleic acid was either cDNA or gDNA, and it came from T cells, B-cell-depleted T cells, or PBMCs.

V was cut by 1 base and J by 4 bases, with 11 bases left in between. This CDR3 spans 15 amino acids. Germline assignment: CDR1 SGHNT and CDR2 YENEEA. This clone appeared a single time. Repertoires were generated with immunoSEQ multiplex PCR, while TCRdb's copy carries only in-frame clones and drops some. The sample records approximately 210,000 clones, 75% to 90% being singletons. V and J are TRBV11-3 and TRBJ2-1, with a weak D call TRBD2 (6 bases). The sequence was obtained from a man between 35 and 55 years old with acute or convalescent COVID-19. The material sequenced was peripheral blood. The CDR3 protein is CASSLGRDLYNEQFF. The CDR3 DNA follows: TGTGCCAGCAGCTTAGGGCGGGACCTATACAATGAGCAGTTCTTC.